Reported below is one T cell receptor (beta chain). It has no known antigen specificity. No base qualities exist here, and no much larger clone lies one base off it. Receptor libraries were prepared by 5' RACE. The data were produced on an Illumina HiSeq 2500. A second PCR of about 6 to 11 cycles was run with a J-beta primer mix and a sample-barcoded 5' primer. Each TCR beta cDNA molecule received a unique molecular identifier from a template-switch 5' adaptor carrying 12 random nucleotides. At least 2.5 million CDR3-containing paired-end reads were obtained from each sample. First-strand cDNA synthesis was performed from all RNA using the Mint cDNA synthesis kit, with priming by a TRBC-specific oligonucleotide. Following uracil-DNA glycosylase treatment, a first 18-cycle PCR with universal primers M1SS and BC2_uni_R was performed on all cDNA. The original pipeline was this. For normalization, 1 million high-quality reads, each with a distinct molecular identifier, were randomly selected from each sample. Instead of being binned into consensus sequences, reads that shared molecular identifiers were thrown out. MiTCR, run with a Q25 quality threshold and the strictest error-elimination algorithm, handled CDR3 identification, clonotype clustering and error correction. Lower-bound total TCR beta diversity was estimated with a nonparametric unseen species model using Euler transformation. TCRdb reran the public reads through fastp at Q25 and MiXCR, keeping productive beta chains. Every CDR3 protein is listed once, alongside the most common genes and DNA of its rows. The V and J calls here are based on TCRdb, not the publication. Present in this sample are around 620,000 distinct CDR3 sequences, approximately 25% of which were seen just once. The top ten clones comprise approximately 17% of the sample.

CDR1 and CDR2 are read off the germline V gene as MNHEY and SVGEGT. The germline ends are 7 bases apart after V is trimmed by 0 bases and J by 8 bases. Its CDR3 holds 12 amino acids, cysteine through phenylalanine. The retained sequence is limited to the CDR3, 36 bases, with the frame set at the first base. The donors were around 39 Caucasian individuals from Russia, aged roughly 6 to 100 years, who were systemically healthy. Around 10 milliliters of peripheral blood were drawn from each donor into EDTA-treated Vacutainer tubes. PBMCs were isolated by Ficoll-Paque density-gradient centrifugation, with at least 7 million obtained per sample. Total RNA was extracted from PBMCs with Trizol reagent, with at least 5 micrograms obtained per sample. Naive CD45RAhigh/CD27high T cell percentages were measured by flow cytometry on a PBMC aliquot from every donor. These data come from a study of blood T cells in healthy people across ages (dated by TCRdb to the mid-2010s). Regarding the complete study: Template switching captured roughly one uniquely barcoded TCR beta cDNA molecule per two T cells in model experiments. Age-related changes in TCR beta repertoire diversity were measured in the study by deep sequencing normalized with unique cDNA molecular identifiers. Donors were grouped into four age groups: young (average roughly 17 years), middle-aged (around 39), aged (about 59) and long-lived (about 90). Donors of different ages were randomly distributed across sequencing lanes to avoid experimental bias. For two donors (one aged 18 to 29 and one aged 80 or older), the study analyzed two additional independent replicas of 1 million unique cDNA reads from the same blood draw. Summary of the overall study and its limitations: Bulk unsorted PBMC profiling prevented conclusive comparison of naive and antigen-experienced compartments. Because the CMV infection status of the donors was unknown, age-related changes in expanded clonotypes may potentially have been confounded. Observed TCR beta diversity per million T cells fell roughly linearly with age, and a significant reduction was already apparent by age around 39. The long-lived group showed more naive CD4+ T cells, fewer expanded clones and increased TCR diversity than the aged group, suggesting age selection. Total diversity estimates from one million sequenced T cells were considered lower bounds and underestimates. A strong correlation was found between observed TCR beta diversity and the percentage of naive T cells measured by flow cytometry.

This sequence was found in a woman aged 70-85 years in good health. This chain is built from TRBV6-2 or TRBV6-3 and TRBJ1-1; the D gene lacks a confident call. The sample comprised blood. The DNA sequence reads TGTGCCAGCAGTTACTCGGATCGGGAAGCTTTCTTT. Its protein reads: CASSYSDREAFF.